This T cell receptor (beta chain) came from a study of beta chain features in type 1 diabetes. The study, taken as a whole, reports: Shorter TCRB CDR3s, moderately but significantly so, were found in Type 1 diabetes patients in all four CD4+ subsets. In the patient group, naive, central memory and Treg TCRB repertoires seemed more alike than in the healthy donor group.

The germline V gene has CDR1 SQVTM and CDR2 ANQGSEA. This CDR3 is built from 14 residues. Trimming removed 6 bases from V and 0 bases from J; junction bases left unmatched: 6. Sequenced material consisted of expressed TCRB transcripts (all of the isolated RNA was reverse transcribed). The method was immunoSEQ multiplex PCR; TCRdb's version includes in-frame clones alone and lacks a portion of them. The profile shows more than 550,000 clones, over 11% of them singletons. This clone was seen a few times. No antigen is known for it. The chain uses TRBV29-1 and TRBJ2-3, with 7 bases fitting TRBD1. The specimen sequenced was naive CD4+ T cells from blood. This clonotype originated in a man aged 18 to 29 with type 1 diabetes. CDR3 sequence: CSVRTGSSTDTQYF. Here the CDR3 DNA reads TGCAGCGTGCGGACAGGCTCTAGCACAGATACGCAGTATTTT.